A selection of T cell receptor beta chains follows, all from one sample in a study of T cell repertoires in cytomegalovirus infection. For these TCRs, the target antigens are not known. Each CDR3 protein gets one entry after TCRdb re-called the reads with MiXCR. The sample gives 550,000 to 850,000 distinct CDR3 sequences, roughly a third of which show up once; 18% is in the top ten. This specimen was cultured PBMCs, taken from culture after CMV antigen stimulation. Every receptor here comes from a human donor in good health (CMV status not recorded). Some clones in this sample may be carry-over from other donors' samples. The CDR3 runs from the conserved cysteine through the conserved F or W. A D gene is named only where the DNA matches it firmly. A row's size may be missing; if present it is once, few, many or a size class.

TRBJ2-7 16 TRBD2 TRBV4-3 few TGCGCCAGCAGCCAACCAGGGACTAGCGAAGCCTACGAGCAGTACTTC CASSQPGTSEAYEQYF
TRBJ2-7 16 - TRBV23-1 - TGCGCCAGCAGTCCGACTTCGGGGTGGAGGGGCAGCGAGCAGTACTTC CASSPTSGWRGSEQYF
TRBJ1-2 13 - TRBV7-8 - TGTGCCAGCAGCTTAGGGGAAATCTATGGCTACACCTTC CASSLGEIYGYTF
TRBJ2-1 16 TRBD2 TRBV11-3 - TGTGCCAGCAGCTTAGGGTGGCCTAGCGGGAGTAATGAGCAGTTCTTC CASSLGWPSGSNEQFF
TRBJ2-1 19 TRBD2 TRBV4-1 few TGCGCCAGCAGCCAAGAATTTGGGACTAGCGGGGGGGCCTCGGATGAGCAGTTCTTC CASSQEFGTSGGASDEQFF
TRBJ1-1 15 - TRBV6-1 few TGTGCCAGCAGTACCCTCTGGGGAATGAACACTGAAGCTTTCTTT CASSTLWGMNTEAFF
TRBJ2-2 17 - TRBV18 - TGTGCCAGCTCACCACCGACGGGGTCGGCGAACACCGGGGAGCTGTTTTTT CASSPPTGSANTGELFF
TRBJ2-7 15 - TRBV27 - TGTGCCAGCAGCCAAGGACAGTCCTCCTCCTACGAGCAGTACTTC CASSQGQSSSYEQYF
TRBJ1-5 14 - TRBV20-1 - TGCAGTGCTAGGCTTCCCGCTGCGGATCAGCCCCAGCATTTT CSARLPAADQPQHF
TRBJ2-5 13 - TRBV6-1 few TGTGCCAGCAGTGATTGGGGTCAAGAGACCCAGTACTTC CASSDWGQETQYF
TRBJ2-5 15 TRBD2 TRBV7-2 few TGTGCCAGCAGCACCTTCGGGGGGAGTTTAGAGACCCAGTACTTC CASSTFGGSLETQYF
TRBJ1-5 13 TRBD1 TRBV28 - TGTGCCAGCACGGGACAGGGGGACGTGCCCCAGCATTTT CASTGQGDVPQHF
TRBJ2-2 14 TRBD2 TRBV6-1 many TGTGCCAGCGTTCCAGGGAGGGTAATAGGGGAGCTGTTTTTT CASVPGRVIGELFF
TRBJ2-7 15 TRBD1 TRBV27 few TGTGCCAGCAGTCCCCGGACAGGGTTCGCCTACGAGCAGTACTTC CASSPRTGFAYEQYF
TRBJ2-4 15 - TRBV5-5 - TGTGCCAGCAGCCCGCGGACAGCCATCGAAAACATTCAGTACTTC CASSPRTAIENIQYF
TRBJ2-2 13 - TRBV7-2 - TGTGCCAGCAGCCGTCGGGCGGCCGGGGAGCTGTTTTTT CASSRRAAGELFF
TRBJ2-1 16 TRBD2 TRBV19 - TGTGCCAGTAGTATAGGCGGGGGACGATCCTACAATGAGCAGTTCTTC CASSIGGGRSYNEQFF
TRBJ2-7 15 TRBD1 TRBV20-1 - TGCAGTGCTAGAGATCCCGGGACAGGGACCTACGAGCAGTACTTC CSARDPGTGTYEQYF